A selection of T cell receptor beta chains follows, all from one sample in a study of vaccination effects on CD4 cells after COVID-19. The antigens of these receptors remain unknown. Clones were read by immunoSEQ multiplex PCR, and TCRdb kept only the in-frame ones, dropping some. The repertoire includes 30,000 to 35,000 clones, approximately 72% of them detected once, and around 28% sits in the top ten. This material consisted of CD4+ T cells from PBMCs cultured with a peptide pool, taken before COVID-19 vaccination. All receptors derive from a human donor who had a prior SARS-CoV-2 infection. Both conserved end residues are part of each CDR3. A D gene is named only where the DNA matches it firmly. Not all rows give a size; the values are once, few, many and, for expanded clones, a class.

J	D	size	V	CDR3	DNA
TRBJ1-1	.	.	TRBV6-2/TRBV6-3	CASSLPEGKAFF	TGTGCCAGCAGTCTTCCAGAAGGGAAGGCTTTCTTT
TRBJ2-3	.	.	TRBV27	CASSSTSSTDTQYF	TGTGCCAGCAGTTCGACGTCGAGCACAGATACGCAGTATTTT
TRBJ1-5	TRBD1	.	TRBV6-2/TRBV6-3	CASSRQGAEQPQHF	TGTGCCAGCAGCCGACAGGGGGCAGAGCAGCCCCAGCATTTT
TRBJ2-5	.	.	TRBV5-4	CASSLAGSGGQETQYF	TGTGCCAGCAGCTTGGCGGGGTCCGGCGGGCAAGAGACCCAGTACTTC
TRBJ2-3	TRBD2	.	TRBV5-1	CASTGGRAGDTQYF	TGCGCCAGCACAGGCGGGAGGGCTGGAGATACGCAGTATTTT
TRBJ2-6	.	.	TRBV15	CATSRGGASGANVLTF	TGTGCCACCAGCAGAGGAGGGGCCTCTGGGGCCAACGTCCTGACTTTC
TRBJ2-7	.	.	TRBV10-1	CASTSRTAYEQYF	TGCGCCAGCACCTCAAGGACCGCCTACGAGCAGTACTTC
TRBJ2-2	.	once	TRBV5-6	CASSLLGPTGELFF	TGTGCCAGCAGCTTGTTGGGACCCACCGGGGAGCTGTTTTTT
TRBJ2-7	TRBD2	.	TRBV5-1	CASSPLAGIREQYF	TGCGCCAGCAGCCCCCTAGCGGGAATAAGGGAGCAGTACTTC
TRBJ2-1	TRBD2	once	TRBV5-1	CASSSLAGGPHEQFF	TGCGCCAGCAGCTCTTTAGCGGGAGGGCCTCATGAGCAGTTCTTC
TRBJ2-3	.	.	TRBV5-4	CASSLAVSTLGSEAQYF	TGTGCCAGCAGCTTGGCCGTGTCTACTTTGGGCTCTGAGGCGCAGTATTTT
TRBJ1-4	.	.	TRBV7-9	CACSSARTNEKLFF	TGTGCCTGCTCGTCGGCCCGAACTAATGAAAAACTGTTTTTT
TRBJ2-5	.	few	TRBV18	CASSPGTGSRETQYF	TGTGCCAGCTCACCTGGCACAGGGTCTCGGGAGACCCAGTACTTC
TRBJ2-3	.	.	TRBV5-1	CASSLVPEDTQYF	TGCGCCAGCAGCTTGGTGCCTGAAGATACGCAGTATTTT
TRBJ2-1	.	.	TRBV11-3	CASSFQVGTEQFF	TGTGCCAGCAGCTTTCAGGTAGGGACAGAGCAGTTCTTC
TRBJ2-3	TRBD2	.	TRBV7-9	CASRRGLAGVGDTQYF	TGTGCCAGCAGACGGGGACTAGCGGGAGTTGGAGATACGCAGTATTTT
TRBJ1-2	.	.	TRBV24-1	CATSDVGASYGYTF	TGTGCCACCAGTGACGTCGGGGCTTCCTATGGCTACACCTTC
TRBJ2-2	TRBD2	.	TRBV7-3	CASSKLAGGNTGELFF	TGTGCCAGCAGCAAACTAGCGGGAGGTAACACCGGGGAGCTGTTTTTT
TRBJ2-1	.	once	TRBV2	CASSEAYEQFF	TGTGCCAGCAGTGAAGCTTATGAGCAGTTCTTC
TRBJ1-5	TRBD1	.	TRBV7-2	CASSRDRVGNQPQHF	TGTGCCAGCAGCCGGGACAGGGTTGGCAATCAGCCCCAGCATTTT